The entry below describes one TCR beta chain. This entry comes from a study of blood T cell repertoires in COVID-19. Study in general: There were acute and convalescent COVID-19 samples, and they came from the United States, Italy and Spain. Sample material is recorded as cDNA or gDNA derived from T cells, B-cell-depleted T cells, or PBMCs.

V was pared by 4 bases and J by 6 bases, with 17 bases between. The germline V gene has CDR1 SGHRS and CDR2 YFSETQ. The length of the CDR3 is 15 residues. In the original processing: Reference gene primer amplification gave estimated nucleated cell counts. Some clones are missing from TCRdb's copy, which holds only in-frame ones; the method was immunoSEQ multiplex PCR. V and J calls and clone size are given by that table; D and trimming were obtained from the DNA. The sample has some 180,000 clones, approximately 80% seen once. The sample comprised peripheral blood. The TCR was taken from a man between 60 and 75 years old with acute or convalescent COVID-19. The V gene is TRBV5-1, the J gene TRBJ2-4; the D gene is possibly TRBD2 (5 bases). In DNA, the CDR3 is TGCGCCAGCAGCGACGGGCAGGCGAGGGTAAACATTCAGTACTTC. This sequence encodes CASSDGQARVNIQYF.